This TCR beta chain was observed in a study of shared clonotypes between healthy human individuals. The CDR3 has 15 residues. Deletions cut 7 bases from V and 5 bases from J, with 20 bases between. Germline CDR1 MDHEN, CDR2 SYDVKM. Repertoires were generated with immunoSEQ multiplex PCR, while TCRdb's copy carries only in-frame clones and drops some. Of 450,000 or so clones listed, roughly 80% are singletons. A note on this clone: Its antigen is not identified.

Those who donated, Caucasian adults without exception, all lived in Nashville, Tennessee. Extraction of genomic DNA in unsorted samples used about 90 million PBMCs. Broader study findings: The researchers took only blood, and tissue repertoires probably look different. Clonotype sharing among donors was thought likely to change with sequencing depth.

J is TRBJ1-2 and V is TRBV28, with D uncertain. The clonotype was recovered from a woman in her forties in good health. Some clones in this sample may be carry-over from other donors' samples. Sequences were obtained from PBMCs. The CDR3 region has the DNA TGTGCCAGCACCAGCCCCTCTTTGGGGTATTATGGCTACACCTTC. It encodes CASTSPSLGYYGYTF.